This T cell receptor beta chain was sequenced in a study of human T cells and chemical hapten exposure. Study summary: Alopecia areata, totalis or universalis was found in mostly female patients.

The trim removed 3 bases at V and 5 bases at J, leaving 9 bases unmatched. Per germline, CDR1 DFQATT and CDR2 SNEGSKA (reference sequence). The CDR3 covers 15 residues. The study's library attached unique molecular identifiers to single cDNA molecules. From the reads, TCRdb called clonotypes with MiXCR, one entry per CDR3 protein. The data hold about 4,800 distinct CDR3 sequences, with less than 65% observed a single time. Treatment noted: therapeutic diphenylcyclopropenone sensitization with weekly scalp DPC. Specimen: whole blood, collected before DPC sensitization or 2, 6, or about 24 weeks after (not recorded which). This sequence was found in an adult with alopecia areata. Some clones in this sample may be carry-over from other donors' samples. This table probably holds off-target reads from a library built for another chain. The V gene is TRBV20-1, the J gene TRBJ2-5, with TRBD2 matching over 10 bases. DNA of the CDR3: TGCAGTGCTAGGGCAATGGGACTAGCGCGCGAGACCCAGTACTTC. Amino acid sequence: CSARAMGLARETQYF.